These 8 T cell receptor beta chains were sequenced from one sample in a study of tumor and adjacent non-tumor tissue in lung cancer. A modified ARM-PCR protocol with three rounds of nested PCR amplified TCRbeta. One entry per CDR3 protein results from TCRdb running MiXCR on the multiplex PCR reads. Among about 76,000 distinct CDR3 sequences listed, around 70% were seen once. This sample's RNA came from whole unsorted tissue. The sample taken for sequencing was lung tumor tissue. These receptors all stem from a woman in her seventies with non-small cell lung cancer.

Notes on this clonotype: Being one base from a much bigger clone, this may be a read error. The CDR3 loop reads CSAHPGTSGIGNEQFF. The DNA for the CDR3 is TGCAGTGCTCATCCCGGGACTAGCGGGATTGGGAATGAGCAGTTCTTC. This chain uses TRBV20-1 with TRBJ2-1, with 13 bases that match TRBD2. There are 16 residues in the CDR3. After removal of 5 bases from V and 7 bases from J, the junction contained 11 bases not matched to a gene. Germline V CDR1 and CDR2: DFQATT, SNEGSKA (reference sequence).

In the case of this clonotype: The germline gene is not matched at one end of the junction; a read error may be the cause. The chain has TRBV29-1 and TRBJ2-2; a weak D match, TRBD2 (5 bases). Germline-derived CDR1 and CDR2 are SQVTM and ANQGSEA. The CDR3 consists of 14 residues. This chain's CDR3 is CRVDFASTTGELFF. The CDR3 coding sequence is TGCAGGGTTGATTTCGCTAGCACAACCGGGGAGCTGTTTTTT.

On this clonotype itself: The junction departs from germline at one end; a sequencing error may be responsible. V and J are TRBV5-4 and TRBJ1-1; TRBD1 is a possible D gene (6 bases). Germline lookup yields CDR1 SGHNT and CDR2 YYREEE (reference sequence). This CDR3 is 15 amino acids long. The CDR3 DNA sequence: TGTGCCAGCAGCCTTACCGGACAGTGGGACACTGAAGCTCTCTTT. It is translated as CASSLTGQWDTEALF. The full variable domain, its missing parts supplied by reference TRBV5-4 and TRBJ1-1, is ETGVTQSPTHLIKTRGQQVTLRCSSQSGHNTVSWYQQALGQGPQFIFQYYREEENGRGNFPPRFSGLQFPNYSSELNVNALELDDSALYLCASSLTGQWDTEALFGQGTRLTVV.

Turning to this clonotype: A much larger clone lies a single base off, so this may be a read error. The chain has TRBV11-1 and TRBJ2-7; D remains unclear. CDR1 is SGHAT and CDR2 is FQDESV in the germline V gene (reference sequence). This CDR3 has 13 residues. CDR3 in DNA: TGTGCCTGCAGCTTAATCGCAGAGAGCGAGCAGTACTTC. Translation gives CACSLIAESEQYF. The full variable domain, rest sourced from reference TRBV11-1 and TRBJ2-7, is EAEVAQSPRYKITEKSQAVAFWCDPISGHATLYWYRQILGQGPELLVQFQDESVVDDSQLPKDRFSAERLKGVDSTLKIQPAELGDSAMYLCACSLIAESEQYFGPGTRLTVT.

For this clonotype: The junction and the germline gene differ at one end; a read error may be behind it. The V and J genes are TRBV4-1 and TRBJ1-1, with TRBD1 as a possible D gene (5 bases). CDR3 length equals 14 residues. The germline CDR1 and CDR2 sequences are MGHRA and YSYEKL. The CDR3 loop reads CASSQDSGGEGASF. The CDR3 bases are TGCGCCAGTAGCCAAGATTCTGGGGGTGAGGGAGCTTCCTTT.

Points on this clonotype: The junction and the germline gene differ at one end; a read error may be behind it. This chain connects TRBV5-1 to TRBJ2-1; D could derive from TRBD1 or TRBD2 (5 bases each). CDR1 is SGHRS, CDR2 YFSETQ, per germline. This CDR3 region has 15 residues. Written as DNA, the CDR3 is TGCGCCAGCAGCTGTGGGGACGTCTCCTACAATGAGCGGTTCTTC. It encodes CASSCGDVSYNERFF. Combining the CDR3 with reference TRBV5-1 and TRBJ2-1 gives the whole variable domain KAGVTQTPRYLIKTRGQQVTLSCSPISGHRSVSWYQQTPGQGLQFLFEYFSETQRNKGNFPGRFSGRQFSNSRSEMNVSTLELGDSALYLCASSCGDVSYNERFFGPGTRLTVL.

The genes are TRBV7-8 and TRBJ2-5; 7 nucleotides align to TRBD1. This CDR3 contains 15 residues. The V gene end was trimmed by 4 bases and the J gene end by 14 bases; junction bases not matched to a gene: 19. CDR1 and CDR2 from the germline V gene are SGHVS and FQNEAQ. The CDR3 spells CASSYDGTAQESQYF. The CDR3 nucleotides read TGTGCCAGCAGCTACGATGGGACAGCCCAAGAGAGCCAATACTTC.

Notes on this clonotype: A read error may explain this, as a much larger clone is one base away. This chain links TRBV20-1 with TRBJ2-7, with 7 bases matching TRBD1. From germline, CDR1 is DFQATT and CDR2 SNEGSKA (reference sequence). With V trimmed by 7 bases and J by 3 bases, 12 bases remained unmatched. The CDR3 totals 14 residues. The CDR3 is CSVRLGGGLYEQYF. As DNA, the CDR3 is TGCAGTGTCAGGTTAGGGGGCGGACTCTACGAGCAGTACTTC.